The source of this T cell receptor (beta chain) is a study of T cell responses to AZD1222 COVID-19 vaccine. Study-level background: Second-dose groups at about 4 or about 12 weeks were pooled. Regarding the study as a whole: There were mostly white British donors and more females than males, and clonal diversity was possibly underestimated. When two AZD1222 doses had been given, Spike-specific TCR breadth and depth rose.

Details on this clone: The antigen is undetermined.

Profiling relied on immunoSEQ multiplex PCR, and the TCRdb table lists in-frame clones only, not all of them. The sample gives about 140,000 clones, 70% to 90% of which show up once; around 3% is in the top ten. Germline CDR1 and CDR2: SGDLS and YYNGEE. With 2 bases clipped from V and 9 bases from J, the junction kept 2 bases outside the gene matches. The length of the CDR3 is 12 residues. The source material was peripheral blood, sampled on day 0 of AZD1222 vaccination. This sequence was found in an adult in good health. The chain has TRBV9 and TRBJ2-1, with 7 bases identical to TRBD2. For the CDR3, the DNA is TGTGCCAGCAGCGTCGGCGGGAGTGAGCAGTTCTTC. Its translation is CASSVGGSEQFF.